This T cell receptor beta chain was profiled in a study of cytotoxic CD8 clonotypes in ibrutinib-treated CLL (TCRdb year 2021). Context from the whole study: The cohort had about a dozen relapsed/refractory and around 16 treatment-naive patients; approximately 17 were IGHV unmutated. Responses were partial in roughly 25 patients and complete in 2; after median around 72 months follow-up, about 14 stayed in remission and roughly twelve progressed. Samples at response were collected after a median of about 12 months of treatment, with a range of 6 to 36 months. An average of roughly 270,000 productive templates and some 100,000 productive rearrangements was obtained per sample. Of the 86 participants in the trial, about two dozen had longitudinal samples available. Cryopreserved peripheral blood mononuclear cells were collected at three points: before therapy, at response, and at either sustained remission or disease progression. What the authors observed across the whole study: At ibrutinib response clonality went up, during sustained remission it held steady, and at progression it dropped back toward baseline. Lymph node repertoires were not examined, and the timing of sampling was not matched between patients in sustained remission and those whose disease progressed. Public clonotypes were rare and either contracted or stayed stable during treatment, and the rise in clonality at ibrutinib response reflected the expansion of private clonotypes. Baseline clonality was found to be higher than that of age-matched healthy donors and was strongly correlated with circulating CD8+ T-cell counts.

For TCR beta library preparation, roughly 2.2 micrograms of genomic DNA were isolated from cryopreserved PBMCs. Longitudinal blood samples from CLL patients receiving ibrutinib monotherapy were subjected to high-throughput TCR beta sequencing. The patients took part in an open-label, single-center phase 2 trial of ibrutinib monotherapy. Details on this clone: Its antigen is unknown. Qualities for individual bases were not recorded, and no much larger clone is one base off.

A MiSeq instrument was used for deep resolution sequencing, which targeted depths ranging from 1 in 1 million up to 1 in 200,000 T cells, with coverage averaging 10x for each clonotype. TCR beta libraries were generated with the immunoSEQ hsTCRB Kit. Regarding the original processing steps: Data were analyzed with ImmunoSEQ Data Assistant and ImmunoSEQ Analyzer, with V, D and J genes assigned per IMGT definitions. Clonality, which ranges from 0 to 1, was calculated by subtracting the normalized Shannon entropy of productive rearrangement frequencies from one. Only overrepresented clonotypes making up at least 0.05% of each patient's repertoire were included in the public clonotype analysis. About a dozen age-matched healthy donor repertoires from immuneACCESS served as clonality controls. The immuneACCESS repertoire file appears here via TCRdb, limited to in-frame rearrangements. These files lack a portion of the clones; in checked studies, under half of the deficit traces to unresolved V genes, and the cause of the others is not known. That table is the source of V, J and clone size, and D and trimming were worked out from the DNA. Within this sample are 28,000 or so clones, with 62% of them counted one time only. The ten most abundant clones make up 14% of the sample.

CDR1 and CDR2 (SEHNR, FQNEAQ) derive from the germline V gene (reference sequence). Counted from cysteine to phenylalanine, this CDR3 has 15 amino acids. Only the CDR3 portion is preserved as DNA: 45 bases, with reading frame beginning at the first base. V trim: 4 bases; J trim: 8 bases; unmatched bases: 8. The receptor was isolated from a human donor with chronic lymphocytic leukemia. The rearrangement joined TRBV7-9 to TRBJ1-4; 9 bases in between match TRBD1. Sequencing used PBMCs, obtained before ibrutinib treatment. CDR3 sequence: CASSYQQGAQEKLFF. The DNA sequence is TGTGCCAGCAGCTACCAACAGGGGGCCCAGGAAAAACTGTTTTTT.